Described below is a single TCR beta chain sequence and its context. TCRdb recomputed calls from the PCR reads with MiXCR, one row per CDR3 protein. The table lists some 3,500 distinct CDR3 sequences, almost 65% of them singletons. The patients had localized lung adenocarcinoma, a non-small cell subtype. The data are from a study of CD4 and CD8 cells across lung adenocarcinoma regions. V was pared by 10 bases and J by 6 bases, with 7 bases of the junction left unmatched. Per germline, CDR1 ENHRY and CDR2 SYGVKD. The CDR3 contains 13 residues. Sequencing input: CD8+ T cells from the margin of a lung tumor. The chain carries TRBV10-3 and TRBJ2-2; 8 bases are a match to TRBD2. This clonotype was sampled from a female donor with lung adenocarcinoma. The CD4 and CD8 labels of this study may be unreliable. CDR3 coding DNA: TGTGCCACCCGGGAGGGCGGCGCCGGGGAGCTGTTTTTT. It specifies CATREGGAGELFF.